These 26 T cell receptor beta chains share one sample of origin, sequenced in a study of identical twins. TCRdb used MiXCR to reprocess the 5' RACE reads, holding one entry per CDR3 protein. The sample shows 450,000 or so distinct CDR3 sequences, approximately 14% of them seen only once. These data were also reused for a study on yellow fever vaccine responses in identical twins.

The sample consisted of CD4+ T cells sorted from blood. The receptors here all came from a woman aged 18-29 years in good health.

There are many counts of this clonotype. This chain links TRBV27 with TRBJ2-7; 10 positions match TRBD1. This CDR3 is built from 15 residues. Per the germline V gene, CDR1 is MNHEY and CDR2 is SMNVEV (reference sequence). With 6 bases clipped from V and 0 bases from J, the junction kept 5 bases outside the gene matches. The CDR3 reads CASSPGQGRSYEQYF. CDR3 nucleotides: TGTGCCAGCAGCCCGGGACAGGGGCGCTCCTACGAGCAGTACTTC.

J is TRBJ1-2 and V is TRBV7-2; 8 bases fit TRBD1. The germline V gene encodes CDR1 SGHTA and CDR2 FQGNSA. Unmatched junction bases numbered 10, after V lost 5 bases and J lost 8 bases. CDR3 length: 14 residues. CDR3 nucleotide sequence: TGTGCCAGCAGCCGCGCGGGACAGGAGGGCGGCTACACCTTC. Residues: CASSRAGQEGGYTF.

The V gene is TRBV25-1, the J gene TRBJ2-1, with TRBD2 matching over 9 bases. This CDR3 has 15 amino acids. With 6 bases clipped from V and 8 bases from J, the junction kept 11 bases outside the gene matches. Germline V gene lookup returns CDR1 MGHDK and CDR2 SYGVNS. DNA of the CDR3: TGTGCCAGCAGCCGTCCTAGCGGGGCCGGCTATGAGCAGTTCTTC. This encodes CASSRPSGAGYEQFF. Full variable domain (remainder filled in from reference TRBV25-1 and TRBJ2-1): EADIYQTPRYLVIGTGKKITLECSQTMGHDKMYWYQQDPGMELHLIHYSYGVNSTEKGDLSSESTVSRIRTEHFPLTLESARPSHTSQYLCASSRPSGAGYEQFFGPGTRLTVL.

This clonotype was picked up many times. This chain links TRBV12-3 or TRBV12-4 with TRBJ2-5, with 8 positions matching TRBD1. The CDR3 contains 15 residues. V gave up 3 bases and J gave up 9 bases; unmatched junction bases: 12. CDR3 in DNA: TGTGCCAGCAGTTTTAAAACGGGACAGGCGGCGGCCCAGTACTTC. The encoded protein is CASSFKTGQAAAQYF.

The chain couples TRBV2 to TRBJ2-7; D uncertain. Germline assignment: CDR1 SNHLY and CDR2 FYNNEI. V was clipped by 8 bases and J by 2 bases, with 16 bases between them. The length of the CDR3 is 14 residues. The CDR3 spells CASRYVSDAYEQYF. CDR3 nucleotides: TGTGCCAGCCGATATGTCTCAGATGCCTACGAGCAGTACTTC.

The chain has TRBV20-1 and TRBJ2-7; the match to TRBD2 covers 12 bases. Germline-derived CDR1 and CDR2 are DFQATT and SNEGSKA (reference sequence). The length of the CDR3 is 18 residues. The junction had 12 bases not matched to a gene; V was cut back by 0 bases and J by 3 bases. CDR3 bases: TGCAGTGCTAGAGACCCTTCCCTTCTAGCGGGAGGGAGCTACGAGCAGTACTTC. This encodes CSARDPSLLAGGSYEQYF.

V gene TRBV2 combines with J gene TRBJ2-1, with a possible D match to TRBD1 (6 bases). This CDR3 has 13 amino acids. Trimming took off 6 bases at V and 7 bases at J, with 13 bases between the two ends. Germline CDR1 SNHLY, CDR2 FYNNEI. This chain's CDR3 is CASRQGMNNEQFF. As DNA, the CDR3 is TGTGCCAGCAGACAGGGTATGAATAATGAGCAGTTCTTC.

The chain couples TRBV18 to TRBJ2-3; D unresolved. The CDR3 spans 17 residues. Germline lookup yields CDR1 KGHSH and CDR2 LQKENI. With 3 bases removed from V and 2 bases from J, the gap between germline ends came to 18 bases. CDR3 nucleotide sequence: TGTGCCAGCTCACCCGCTTTTGGCCAAGGAATCACAGATACGCAGTATTTT. It codes for CASSPAFGQGITDTQYF.

This clonotype was observed a handful of times. The chain links TRBV20-1 to TRBJ1-5, with no clear D. CDR3 length equals 14 residues. CDR1 and CDR2 (germline): DFQATT, SNEGSKA (reference sequence). Trimming cost V 5 bases and J 0 bases, with 11 bases left between them. The CDR3 is CSALPQFSNQPQHF. The CDR3, as DNA: TGCAGTGCTCTACCGCAGTTTAGCAATCAGCCCCAGCATTTT.

This clonotype appeared a few times. The V call is TRBV6-2 or TRBV6-3, the J call TRBJ2-7, with TRBD2 identical over 8 bases. Germline assignment: CDR1 MNHEY and CDR2 SVGEGT. The V segment lost 0 bases and the J segment 2 bases; nucleotides outside the gene matches: 6. The CDR3 totals 16 residues. CDR3 loop: CASSYSSGGRPYEQYF. DNA for the CDR3: TGTGCCAGCAGTTACTCGAGCGGGGGACGACCCTACGAGCAGTACTTC.

Ten or more counts support this clonotype. The V gene is TRBV14, the J gene TRBJ2-5; D may correspond to TRBD1 or TRBD2 (5 bases each). Between the trimmed V and J ends, which lost 2 bases and 6 bases, there was a span of 16 bases. This CDR3 is built from 15 residues. Germline values: CDR1 SGHDN, CDR2 FVKESK. The CDR3 reads CASSQPGTPGQTQYF. The CDR3 nucleotides read TGTGCCAGCAGCCAACCCGGGACCCCCGGACAGACCCAGTACTTC.

This clonotype was counted a few times. The CDR3 bases are TGTGCCATCAGTGAGGGACTAGCCTACAATGAGCAGTTCTTC. This gives the protein CAISEGLAYNEQFF. V is TRBV10-3 and J is TRBJ2-1, with 7 bases lining up with TRBD2. Germline CDR1 ENHRY, CDR2 SYGVKD. This CDR3 region has 14 residues. Germline trimming cut 2 bases from V and 2 bases from J; bases unmatched to any gene: 0.

This clonotype appeared a few times. J is TRBJ2-2 and V is TRBV6-5; the D gene could be TRBD1 or TRBD2 (5 bases each). V was shortened by 4 bases and J by 1 base, with 10 bases between the two germline ends. The CDR3 runs to 15 residues. Germline V gene lookup returns CDR1 MNHEY and CDR2 SVGAGI. CDR3 in amino acids: CASSWDGMNTGELFF. CDR3 DNA sequence: TGTGCCAGCAGTTGGGACGGGATGAACACCGGGGAGCTGTTTTTT.

This clonotype was seen ten or more times. The V and J genes are TRBV6-6 and TRBJ2-1; D not resolved. Germline assignment: CDR1 MNHNY and CDR2 SVGAGI (reference sequence). V lost 6 bases, J lost 8 bases, and 11 bases lay in between. The CDR3 contains 12 residues. CDR3 in amino acids: CASSPPSHEQFF. The CDR3 bases are TGTGCCAGCAGCCCACCGAGTCATGAGCAGTTCTTC.

Only a few counts were recorded for this clonotype. CDR3 sequence reads: CASSSQGLGSGANVLTF. The CDR3 coding sequence is TGTGCCAGCAGTTCACAGGGTCTTGGGTCTGGGGCCAACGTCCTGACTTTC. The chain employs TRBV12-3 or TRBV12-4 and TRBJ2-6, with D perhaps matching TRBD1 (6 bases). The V end lost 4 bases, the J end lost 1 base, and 14 bases lay between the germline ends. The CDR3 has 17 residues.

This clonotype was detected ten times or more. The CDR3 DNA reads as TGTGCCAGCAGTTTTAGGGACGGGGTTTACGAGCAGTACTTC. It is translated as CASSFRDGVYEQYF. The chain couples TRBV12-3 or TRBV12-4 to TRBJ2-7; possibly TRBD1 or TRBD2 for D (5 bases each). This CDR3 is built from 14 residues. Trimming took 3 bases from V and 4 from J, leaving 13 bases between them.

The V gene is TRBV12-3 or TRBV12-4, the J gene TRBJ2-7; weak D call: TRBD1 (6 bases). The V gene lost 7 bases and the J gene lost 2 bases, with 15 bases spanning the gap. This CDR3 region has 14 residues. The CDR3 region is CASTQTDRTYEQYF. The DNA of the CDR3 is TGTGCCAGCACCCAAACGGACAGAACCTACGAGCAGTACTTC.

This clonotype appeared a few times. The chain carries TRBV9 and TRBJ2-3; D is unresolved. The CDR3 is made up of 15 amino acids. Germline assignment: CDR1 SGDLS and CDR2 YYNGEE. Trimming left V 0 bases short and J 3 bases short, with 11 bases between. CDR3 sequence: CASSVGSRRTDTQYF. CDR3 bases: TGTGCCAGCAGCGTAGGTTCCCGGAGAACAGATACGCAGTATTTT.

The chain links TRBV3-1 to TRBJ2-5; a weak D match, TRBD2 (6 bases). Germline lookup yields CDR1 LGHDT and CDR2 YNNKEL (reference sequence). The length of the CDR3 is 13 residues. V lost 7 bases and J lost 4, with 13 bases in between. The DNA of the CDR3 is TGTGCCAGCACTACGGGGGTGCGAGAGACCCAGTACTTC. Protein sequence: CASTTGVRETQYF.

This chain links TRBV29-1 with TRBJ2-3, with D unclear. V lost 8 bases, J lost 6 bases, and 18 bases lay in between. The CDR3 runs to 13 residues. Germline values: CDR1 SQVTM, CDR2 ANQGSEA. CDR3 amino acids: CSFGILNIDTQYF. The DNA for the CDR3 is TGCAGCTTTGGGATACTGAATATCGATACGCAGTATTTT.

This clonotype came up a few times. This sequence joins TRBV3-1 and TRBJ2-7, with D perhaps TRBD1 or TRBD2 (5 bases each). Trimming left V 6 bases short and J 1 base short, with 16 bases between. This CDR3 comprises 15 residues. The germline gives CDR1 LGHDT, CDR2 YNNKEL (reference sequence). The CDR3 sequence is CASSQPGTASYEQYF. CDR3 sequence (DNA): TGTGCCAGCAGTCAACCCGGGACGGCGTCCTACGAGCAGTACTTC.

This clonotype was seen a handful of times. V and J are TRBV21-1 and TRBJ2-2; TRBD1 is the table's D call, not checked against the DNA. TRBV21-1 is recorded as a pseudogene. CDR3 size: 13 residues. CDR3 residues: CASGGGTTGELFF. The CDR3 region has the DNA TGTGCCAGCGGTGGGGGGACCACCGGGGAGCTGTTTTTT.

This clonotype appeared many times. The V call is TRBV10-3, the J call TRBJ2-7; 9 bases match TRBD1. Germline trimming cut 6 bases from V and 6 bases from J; bases unmatched to any gene: 6. This CDR3 has 13 residues. Germline V gene lookup returns CDR1 ENHRY and CDR2 SYGVKD. CDR3 nucleotides: TGTGCCATCAGGGAGGGACAGGGTAGCGAGCAGTACTTC. Translation: CAIREGQGSEQYF.

This clonotype was counted between two and nine times. The gene calls are TRBV18 and TRBJ2-3, with 7 bases identical to TRBD1. The trim removed 3 bases at V and 2 bases at J, leaving 11 bases unmatched. Per the germline V gene, CDR1 is KGHSH and CDR2 is LQKENI. The CDR3 totals 17 residues. Here the CDR3 reads CASSPNSPGGATDTQYF. The CDR3 DNA follows: TGTGCCAGCTCACCTAATTCCCCAGGGGGAGCCACAGATACGCAGTATTTT.

The V and J genes are TRBV29-1 and TRBJ2-7, with 13 bases that match TRBD2. With V trimmed by 5 bases and J by 5 bases, 3 bases remained unmatched. The CDR3 is made up of 13 amino acids. Germline V gene sequence: CDR1 SQVTM, CDR2 ANQGSEA. The CDR3 reads CSVRTSGRNEQYF. CDR3 sequence (DNA): TGCAGCGTTCGGACTAGCGGGAGAAACGAGCAGTACTTC.

The CDR3 here is CASSLDRVGANVLTF. DNA of the CDR3: TGTGCCAGCAGCTTAGACCGGGTTGGGGCCAACGTCCTGACTTTC. V usage is TRBV11-2 and J usage is TRBJ2-6; no clear D. From germline, CDR1 is SGHAT and CDR2 FQNNGV. Trimming removed 0 bases at V and 3 bases at J, with 6 bases between. CDR3 length: 15 amino acids.